Below, 20 T cell receptor beta chains from the same sample are listed, as sequenced in a study of somatic mutations in cytotoxic T cells in rheumatoid arthritis. Assay: immunoSEQ multiplex PCR; the TCRdb copy retains only in-frame clones and omits some. The repertoire consists of roughly 13,000 clones, with about three quarters occurring once and the leading ten covering 15% to 20%. Sequencing was performed on CD8+ T cells sorted from blood. These receptors all come from an adult with rheumatoid arthritis.

This chain links TRBV4-1 with TRBJ2-7; the match to TRBD2 covers 11 bases. Per germline, CDR1 MGHRA and CDR2 YSYEKL. The CDR3 is 15 residues long. V was clipped by 5 bases and J by 4 bases; unmatched bases: 7. The CDR3 region is CASSTLLAGEYEQYF. The CDR3 DNA reads TGCGCCAGCAGCACCTTACTAGCGGGGGAATACGAGCAGTACTTC.

This clone qualifies as medium-sized. The chain is built from TRBV2 and TRBJ2-7, with D perhaps TRBD1 or TRBD2 (5 bases each). Per germline, CDR1 SNHLY and CDR2 FYNNEI. The ends were cut back, 4 bases at V and 7 bases at J, with 20 bases in the middle. CDR3 length equals 15 residues. The CDR3 reads CASSGGTAARSEQYF. As DNA, the CDR3 is TGTGCCAGCAGTGGTGGGACCGCCGCTCGATCTGAGCAGTACTTC.

The sample holds a few counts of this clone. The chain employs TRBV28 and TRBJ1-5; possible D gene TRBD1, 5 bases. The germline V gene has CDR1 MDHEN and CDR2 SYDVKM. The CDR3 has 14 amino acids. The V end lost 5 bases, the J end lost 2 bases, and 10 bases lay between the germline ends. This CDR3 is CASSIRGGNQPQHF. In DNA, the CDR3 is TGTGCCAGCAGTATCCGAGGGGGCAATCAGCCCCAGCATTTT.

The rearrangement joins TRBV7-8 to TRBJ2-3; TRBD1 aligns across 10 bases. V shed 7 bases and J 4 bases; nucleotides not matched to a gene: 5. In germline, CDR1 is SGHVS, CDR2 FQNEAQ. This CDR3 has 14 amino acids. The CDR3 DNA sequence: TGTGCCAGCACCCTGACAGGGGGCCCAGATACGCAGTATTTT. This sequence encodes CASTLTGGPDTQYF. The full variable domain, its missing parts supplied by reference TRBV7-8 and TRBJ2-3, is GAGVSQSPRYKVAKRGQDVALRCDPISGHVSLFWYQQALGQGPEFLTYFQNEAQLDKSGLPSDRFFAERPEGSVSTLKIQRTQQEDSAVYLCASTLTGGPDTQYFGPGTRLTVL.

The chain carries TRBV21-1 and TRBJ2-1; the D call in the table, TRBD2, was not verified against the DNA. TRBV21-1 is deemed a pseudogene. This CDR3 is built from 13 residues. The DNA of the CDR3 is TGTGCCAGCTGGAGCGCCGGGGTATATGAGCAGTTCTTC. This codes for CASWSAGVYEQFF.

This clone occurred once. The genes are TRBV7-9 and TRBJ1-2; 7 bases match TRBD1. The CDR3 totals 13 residues. V lost 5 bases and J lost 6; bases outside the gene matches: 6. The germline CDR1 and CDR2 sequences are SEHNR and FQNEAQ (reference sequence). As DNA, the CDR3 is TGTGCCAGCAGCGAGACAGGGAACGATGGCTACACCTTC. Its protein product is CASSETGNDGYTF.

The V and J genes are TRBV27 and TRBJ2-1, with 10 nucleotides matching TRBD2. This CDR3 comprises 15 residues. CDR1 MNHEY and CDR2 SMNVEV come from the germline V gene (reference sequence). J was trimmed by 8 bases and V by 6 bases; bases with no gene match: 10. This CDR3 reads CASRVAGGLLDEQFF. Written as DNA, the CDR3 is TGTGCCAGCAGAGTAGCGGGGGGACTCTTGGATGAGCAGTTCTTC.

The rearrangement joins TRBV4-1 to TRBJ2-1; 10 bases agree with TRBD1. Germline CDR1 is MGHRA and CDR2 is YSYEKL. The CDR3 contains 15 residues. V was clipped by 4 bases and J by 6 bases; unmatched bases: 6. The CDR3 reads CASSPGQGGLNEQFF. CDR3 in DNA: TGCGCCAGCAGCCCCGGACAGGGGGGACTCAATGAGCAGTTCTTC.

The J gene is TRBJ1-1, the V gene TRBV9, with D perhaps TRBD1 (6 bases). This CDR3 is built from 15 residues. Germline V gene lookup returns CDR1 SGDLS and CDR2 YYNGEE. V gave up 4 bases and J gave up 0 bases, with 13 bases separating them. For the CDR3, the DNA is TGTGCCAGCAGCTCCCCCAGGGGTATGAACACTGAAGCTTTCTTT. Translating gives CASSSPRGMNTEAFF.

CDR3 coding DNA: TGTGCCAGCAGCTCACCGGGACAGGATCCTTATGGCTACACCTTC. It encodes CASSSPGQDPYGYTF. This chain connects TRBV5-4 to TRBJ1-2; 8 bases line up with TRBD1. Germline V gene data show CDR1 as SGHNT and CDR2 as YYREEE (reference sequence). V was clipped by 3 bases and J by 5 bases; unmatched bases: 9. The CDR3 totals 15 residues.

The chain couples TRBV4-1 to TRBJ2-3; D remains ambiguous. Germline CDR1 MGHRA, CDR2 YSYEKL. CDR3 length: 17 amino acids. Deletions cut 0 bases from V and 2 bases from J, with 15 bases between. The CDR3 sequence is CASSQDLLAPATDTQYF. DNA of the CDR3: TGCGCCAGCAGCCAAGATCTTTTGGCTCCCGCCACAGATACGCAGTATTTT.

This chain connects TRBV10-2 to TRBJ2-5, with 8 bases matching TRBD2. The germline V gene encodes CDR1 WSHSY and CDR2 SAAADI. CDR3 size: 14 residues. V was pared by 2 bases and J by 3 bases, with 2 bases of the junction left unmatched. The CDR3 region has the DNA TGCGCCAGCAGTGAGAGGACTAGCAAAGAGACCCAGTACTTC. Its protein product is CASSERTSKETQYF.

The CDR3 DNA is TGTGCCAGCAGCTTGTGGAGCGGGGCGAGCACAGATACGCAGTATTTT. Translation: CASSLWSGASTDTQYF. V and J are TRBV7-8 and TRBJ2-3; 7 bases are shared with TRBD2. Per germline, CDR1 SGHVS and CDR2 FQNEAQ. V lost 3 bases and J lost 0; bases outside the gene matches: 6. The CDR3 consists of 16 residues.

On this clone: No DNA is shown, since the ends of the CDR3 on it are uncertain; the CDR3 is the one TCRdb lists. The chain employs TRBV7-9 and TRBJ2-7; the table's TRBD2 call for D was not verified on the DNA. The CDR3 sequence runs 12 residues, both termini included. In germline, CDR1 is SEHNR, CDR2 FQNEAQ (reference sequence). CDR3 residues: CASSLRDFGPDF.

The chain uses TRBV5-6 and TRBJ1-1, with TRBD1 as a possible D gene (6 bases). V lost 3 bases to trimming and J lost 1 base, with 13 bases between them. This CDR3 comprises 15 residues. Per germline, CDR1 SGHDT and CDR2 YYEEEE. CDR3 region: CASSWGTYTNTEAFF. The CDR3 nucleotides read TGTGCCAGCAGCTGGGGGACATATACGAACACTGAAGCTTTCTTT.

V gene TRBV28 combines with J gene TRBJ2-3; D call uncertain. V lost 3 bases to trimming and J lost 8 bases, with 12 bases between them. The germline gives CDR1 MDHEN, CDR2 SYDVKM. The CDR3 spans 13 residues. The CDR3 protein is CASSFSLQSTQYF. The CDR3 DNA is TGTGCCAGCAGTTTTTCTTTGCAAAGTACGCAGTATTTT.

J is TRBJ1-1 and V is TRBV7-9; 7 nucleotides agree with TRBD1. The CDR3 has 17 residues. V lost 5 bases to trimming and J lost 4 bases; unmatched junction nucleotides: 16. Germline CDR1 is SEHNR and CDR2 is FQNEAQ (reference sequence). The CDR3 here is CASSPSEKGRTGTEAFF. CDR3 DNA sequence: TGTGCCAGCAGCCCCTCCGAAAAGGGCAGGACAGGCACTGAAGCTTTCTTT. The full variable domain, completed using reference TRBV7-9 and TRBJ1-1, is DTGVSQNPRHKITKRGQNVTFRCDPISEHNRLYWYRQTLGQGPEFLTYFQNEAQLEKSRLLSDRFSAERPKGSFSTLEIQRTEQGDSAMYLCASSPSEKGRTGTEAFFGQGTRLTVV.

CDR3 region: CSVVAGTNTGELFF. In DNA form, the CDR3 reads TGCAGCGTTGTAGCGGGGACCAACACCGGGGAGCTGTTTTTT. This chain links TRBV29-1 with TRBJ2-2; 8 bases fit TRBD2. Losses at the gene ends were 4 bases for V and 2 bases for J; bases not matched to a gene: 3. Germline-derived CDR1 and CDR2 are SQVTM and ANQGSEA. This CDR3 contains 14 residues.

The genes are TRBV5-6 and TRBJ2-1; D is possibly TRBD2 (7 bases). CDR1 SGHDT and CDR2 YYEEEE come from the germline V gene. Between the trimmed V and J ends, which lost 4 bases and 3 bases, there was a span of 11 bases. The CDR3 loop spans 14 amino acids. CDR3 protein: CASSNGGRYNEQFF. For the CDR3, the DNA is TGTGCCAGCAGCAACGGGGGGCGCTACAATGAGCAGTTCTTC.

The gene calls are TRBV27 and TRBJ1-1, with D maybe TRBD1 (5 bases). V gave up 5 bases and J gave up 1 base, with 8 bases separating them. The germline gives CDR1 MNHEY, CDR2 SMNVEV (reference sequence). The CDR3 loop spans 13 amino acids. The CDR3 DNA sequence: TGTGCCAGCAGTCCCGGGGGGAACACTGAAGCTTTCTTT. Translated, it gives CASSPGGNTEAFF.